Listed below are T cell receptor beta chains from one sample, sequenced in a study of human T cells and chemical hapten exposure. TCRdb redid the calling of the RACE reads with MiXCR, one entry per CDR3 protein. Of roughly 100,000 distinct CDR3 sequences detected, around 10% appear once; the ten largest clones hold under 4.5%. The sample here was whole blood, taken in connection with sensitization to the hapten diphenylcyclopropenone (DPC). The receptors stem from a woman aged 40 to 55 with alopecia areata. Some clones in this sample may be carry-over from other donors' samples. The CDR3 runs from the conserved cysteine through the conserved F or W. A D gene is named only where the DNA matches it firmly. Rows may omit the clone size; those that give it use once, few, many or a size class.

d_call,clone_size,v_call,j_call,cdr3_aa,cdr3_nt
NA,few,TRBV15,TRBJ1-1,CATSSGSEAFF,TGTGCCACCAGCAGTGGCAGTGAAGCTTTCTTT
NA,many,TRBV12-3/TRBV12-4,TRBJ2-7,CASSLGSPYEQYF,TGTGCCAGCAGTTTGGGCAGCCCCTACGAGCAGTACTTC
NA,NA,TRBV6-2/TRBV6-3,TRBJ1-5,CASSKSTGFNNQPQHF,TGTGCCAGCAGTAAATCTACAGGGTTTAACAATCAGCCCCAGCATTTT
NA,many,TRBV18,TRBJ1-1,CASSPGGPPAAFF,TGTGCCAGCTCACCCGGCGGTCCTCCGGCAGCTTTCTTT
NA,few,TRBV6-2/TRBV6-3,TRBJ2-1,CASREATPEQFF,TGTGCCAGCCGTGAGGCGACCCCTGAGCAGTTCTTC
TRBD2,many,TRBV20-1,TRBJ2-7,CSATPTSGGSWGEQYF,TGCAGTGCTACCCCGACTAGCGGGGGTTCGTGGGGCGAGCAGTACTTC
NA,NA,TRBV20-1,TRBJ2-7,CSASRAGRVSVEQYF,TGCAGTGCTAGTCGTGCGGGAAGGGTTTCCGTCGAGCAGTACTTC
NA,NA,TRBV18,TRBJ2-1,CASSPQSSYNEQFF,TGTGCCAGCTCACCCCAGAGCTCCTACAATGAGCAGTTCTTC
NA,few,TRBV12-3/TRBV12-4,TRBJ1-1,CASSLHGNTEAFF,TGTGCCAGCAGCCTCCACGGGAACACTGAAGCTTTCTTT
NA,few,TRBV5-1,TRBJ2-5,CASTLHETQYF,TGCGCCAGCACCCTTCATGAGACCCAGTACTTC
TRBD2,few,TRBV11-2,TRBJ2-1,CASSSPGGYNEQFF,TGTGCCAGCAGCTCTCCGGGGGGCTACAATGAGCAGTTCTTC
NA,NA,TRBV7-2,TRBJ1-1,CASSFRRDNTEAFF,TGTGCCAGCAGCTTTCGCCGGGACAACACTGAAGCTTTCTTT
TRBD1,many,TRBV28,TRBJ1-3,CASNQGGAAGNTIYF,TGTGCCAGCAACCAAGGGGGCGCAGCTGGAAACACCATATATTTT
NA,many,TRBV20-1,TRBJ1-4,CSARSHPGEGELFF,TGCAGTGCTAGATCCCACCCAGGGGAAGGTGAACTGTTTTTT
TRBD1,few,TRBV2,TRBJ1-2,CASIFPGQNYGYTF,TGTGCCAGCATCTTTCCGGGACAGAACTATGGCTACACCTTC
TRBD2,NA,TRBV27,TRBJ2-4,CASSSRGLAGGNIQYF,TGTGCCAGCAGTTCTAGGGGACTAGCGGGAGGAAACATTCAGTACTTC
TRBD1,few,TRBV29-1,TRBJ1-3,CSARLGDRALNTIYF,TGCAGCGCGAGGTTGGGGGACAGGGCTTTAAACACCATATATTTT
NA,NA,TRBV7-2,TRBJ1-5,CASSSETLFGQPQHF,TGTGCCAGCAGCTCAGAGACCCTATTCGGTCAGCCCCAGCATTTT
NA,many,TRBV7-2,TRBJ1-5,CASGYGGSSNQPQHF,TGTGCCAGCGGATATGGTGGGTCCAGCAATCAGCCCCAGCATTTT
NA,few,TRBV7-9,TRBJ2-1,CASSPSTYNEQFF,TGTGCCAGCAGCCCCTCCACCTACAATGAGCAGTTCTTC
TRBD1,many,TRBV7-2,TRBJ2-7,CASSLRDRGSEQYF,TGTGCCAGCAGCTTACGGGACAGGGGTTCCGAGCAGTACTTC
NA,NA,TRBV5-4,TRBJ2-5,CASSPIPRIRQETQYF,TGTGCCAGCAGCCCCATTCCGAGGATCCGCCAAGAGACCCAGTACTTC
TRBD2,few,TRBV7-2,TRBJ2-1,CASSRTGTINEQFF,TGTGCCAGCAGTCGGACCGGGACTATCAATGAGCAGTTCTTC
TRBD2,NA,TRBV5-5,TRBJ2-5,CASSDGLAGGKETQYF,TGTGCCAGCAGCGACGGACTAGCGGGGGGCAAAGAGACCCAGTACTTC
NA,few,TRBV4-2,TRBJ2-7,CASSQDTDEQYF,TGTGCCAGCAGCCAAGATACAGACGAGCAGTACTTC
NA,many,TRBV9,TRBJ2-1,CASSVGQASNSYNEQFF,TGTGCCAGCAGCGTTGGGCAAGCGTCAAACTCCTACAATGAGCAGTTCTTC
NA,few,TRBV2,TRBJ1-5,CASSPNYQPQHF,TGTGCCAGCAGTCCAAATTACCAGCCCCAGCATTTT
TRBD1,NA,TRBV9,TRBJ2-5,CASSVASGQQETQYF,TGTGCCAGCAGCGTAGCCTCGGGACAGCAAGAGACCCAGTACTTC
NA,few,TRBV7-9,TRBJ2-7,CASSLAGGGRYEQYF,TGTGCCAGCAGCTTAGCGGGAGGGGGCCGCTACGAGCAGTACTTC
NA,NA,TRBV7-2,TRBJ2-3,CASSLAVVNTDTQYF,TGTGCCAGCAGCTTAGCGGTCGTTAACACAGATACGCAGTATTTT
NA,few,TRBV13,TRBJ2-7,CASSLGVSGKVYEQYF,TGTGCCAGCAGCTTAGGCGTATCAGGGAAAGTCTACGAGCAGTACTTC
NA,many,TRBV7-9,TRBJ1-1,CASSTWGGTEAFF,TGTGCCAGCAGCACGTGGGGGGGCACTGAAGCTTTCTTT
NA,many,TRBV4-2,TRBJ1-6,CASSQGGERDSPLHF,TGTGCCAGCAGCCAAGGGGGGGAAAGGGATTCACCCCTCCACTTT
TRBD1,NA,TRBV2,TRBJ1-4,CASRRFRGDEKLFF,TGTGCCAGCAGACGGTTCAGGGGGGACGAAAAACTGTTTTTT
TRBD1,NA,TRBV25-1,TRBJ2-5,CASSGGQGARETQYF,TGTGCCAGCAGTGGGGGACAGGGGGCGAGGGAGACCCAGTACTTC
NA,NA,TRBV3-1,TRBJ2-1,CASRHGGPGEQFF,TGTGCCAGCAGACACGGGGGTCCAGGGGAGCAGTTCTTC
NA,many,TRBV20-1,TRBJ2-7,CSARSPGSQGHSYEQYF,TGCAGTGCTAGATCCCCGGGGTCTCAAGGCCATTCCTACGAGCAGTACTTC
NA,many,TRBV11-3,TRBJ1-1,CASSLAGTTNTEAFF,TGTGCCAGCAGCTTAGCGGGTACGACGAACACTGAAGCTTTCTTT
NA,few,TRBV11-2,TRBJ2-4,CASSPRDSVNIQYF,TGTGCCAGCAGCCCCCGGGACTCCGTAAACATTCAGTACTTC
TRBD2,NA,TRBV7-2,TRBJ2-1,CASSSIAGNEQFF,TGTGCCAGCAGCTCTATAGCGGGAAATGAGCAGTTCTTC